The 21 T cell receptor beta chains below all came from one sample that was sequenced in a study of T-cell reconstitution after alpha-beta-depleted transplantation in children. The TCRbeta library incorporated unique molecular identifiers. TCRdb re-called the PCR reads with MiXCR, one entry per CDR3 protein. This table holds 500,000 to 750,000 distinct CDR3 sequences, approximately 13% found once. Here the sequenced sample was PBMCs, mostly from graft donor cells, taken 360 days after TCRalphabeta/CD19-depleted stem cell transplant. These receptors all come from a male patient under 18 who had a stem cell transplant for acute myeloid leukemia, so the T cells may come from the graft donor.

This clonotype was detected a few times. This chain joins TRBV5-4 and TRBJ1-1; D is unresolved. CDR3 length: 14 amino acids. The V and J ends lost 0 bases and 3 bases respectively, with 9 bases between them. The germline CDR1 and CDR2 sequences are SGHNT and YYREEE (reference sequence). CDR3 sequence: CASSLEIHDTEAFF. CDR3 DNA: TGTGCCAGCAGCTTGGAAATTCACGACACTGAAGCTTTCTTT.

The V gene is TRBV6-6, the J gene TRBJ2-5; D remains ambiguous. The CDR3 is made up of 13 amino acids. The germline V gene has CDR1 MNHNY and CDR2 SVGAGI (reference sequence). Trimming took 7 bases from V and 1 from J, leaving 10 bases between them. The CDR3 sequence is CASIDGPQETQYF. CDR3 DNA: TGTGCCAGCATTGATGGGCCCCAAGAGACCCAGTACTTC.

V usage is TRBV20-1 and J usage is TRBJ2-7, with 9 bases fitting TRBD2. The CDR3 length is 13 residues. The germline CDR1 and CDR2 sequences are DFQATT and SNEGSKA (reference sequence). V shed 5 bases, J shed 5 bases, and the junction held 7 bases outside the gene matches. CDR3 in DNA: TGCAGTGCTCCTCGGACTAGCGACGACGAGCAGTACTTC. It is translated as CSAPRTSDDEQYF.

This clonotype has just a few counts. The rearrangement links TRBV3-1 to TRBJ1-5; no reliable D call. Trimming cost V 0 bases and J 0 bases, with 6 bases left between them. The CDR3 length is 15 residues. Germline CDR1 LGHDT, CDR2 YNNKEL (reference sequence). The CDR3 nucleotides read TGTGCCAGCAGCCAAGATCCAGCTAGCAATCAGCCCCAGCATTTT. Encoded protein: CASSQDPASNQPQHF.

This clonotype was seen a handful of times. This chain uses TRBV28 with TRBJ2-5, with 7 bases identical to TRBD1. The germline gives CDR1 MDHEN, CDR2 SYDVKM. The CDR3 consists of 14 residues. Trimming at V came to 5 bases and at J to 4 bases, leaving 7 bases not matched to a gene. As DNA, the CDR3 is TGTGCCAGCAGTGGGGACAGCGGCGGAGAGACCCAGTACTTC. Translated, it gives CASSGDSGGETQYF.

This clonotype was picked up many times. The chain links TRBV29-1 to TRBJ2-3; D is unresolved. The CDR3 spans 12 residues. Trimming took off 4 bases at V and 0 bases at J, with 5 bases between the two ends. The germline V gene encodes CDR1 SQVTM and CDR2 ANQGSEA. The CDR3 DNA is TGCAGCGTTGCCCCTAGCACAGATACGCAGTATTTT. It encodes CSVAPSTDTQYF.

The rearrangement joins TRBV20-1 to TRBJ1-6; no definite D call. V lost 6 bases to trimming and J lost 10 bases, with 19 bases between them. The CDR3 is made up of 14 amino acids. CDR1 is DFQATT, CDR2 SNEGSKA, per germline (reference sequence). The CDR3 protein is CSAPKLRDRSPLHF. CDR3 DNA sequence: TGCAGTGCCCCGAAGCTTCGAGACCGGTCACCCCTCCACTTT.

This clonotype was picked up a small number of times. This chain uses TRBV20-1 with TRBJ2-5; TRBD2 matches 8 bases. The CDR3 contains 14 residues. Germline V lookup: CDR1 DFQATT, CDR2 SNEGSKA (reference sequence). V shed 5 bases, J shed 5 bases, and the junction held 10 bases outside the gene matches. Written as DNA, the CDR3 is TGCAGTGCTTCTAGCGGGCCTGAGGGGGAGACCCAGTACTTC. Amino acid sequence: CSASSGPEGETQYF.

The gene calls are TRBV3-1 and TRBJ2-7, with a possible D match to TRBD1 (7 bases). Trimming removed 0 bases from V and 3 bases from J, with 12 bases in between. The germline CDR1 and CDR2 sequences are LGHDT and YNNKEL (reference sequence). The CDR3 spans 15 residues. The CDR3 bases are TGTGCCAGCAGCCAAGAAAGCCAGGGGGGCTACGAGCAGTACTTC. This translates into CASSQESQGGYEQYF.

The chain carries TRBV20-1 and TRBJ2-5; D is possibly TRBD2 (6 bases). This CDR3 has 14 residues. V lost 6 bases and J lost 4, with 18 bases in between. Germline CDR1 reads DFQATT; CDR2 reads SNEGSKA (reference sequence). The DNA of the CDR3 is TGCAGTGCGTCGAGACGGGAGATCGGAGAGACCCAGTACTTC. This translates into CSASRREIGETQYF.

This chain joins TRBV11-3 and TRBJ2-3; 7 bases agree with TRBD1. The CDR3 is made up of 15 amino acids. Unmatched junction bases numbered 5, after V lost 3 bases and J lost 2 bases. Germline V gene lookup returns CDR1 SGHNT and CDR2 YENEEA. The CDR3 loop reads CASSLGTEFTDTQYF. CDR3 nucleotide sequence: TGTGCCAGCAGCTTGGGGACAGAGTTCACAGATACGCAGTATTTT.

The chain employs TRBV7-9 and TRBJ2-6; TRBD2 matches at 10 bases. The CDR3 contains 18 residues. With 5 bases clipped from V and 2 bases from J, the junction kept 9 bases outside the gene matches. Per germline, CDR1 SEHNR and CDR2 FQNEAQ (reference sequence). The chain's CDR3 is CASSPGLACVPGANVLTF. The CDR3 nucleotides are TGTGCCAGCAGCCCGGGACTAGCGTGCGTTCCTGGGGCCAACGTCCTGACTTTC.

The gene calls are TRBV29-1 and TRBJ2-2, with D unclear. Trimming removed 0 bases from V and 9 bases from J, with 8 bases in between. This CDR3 region has 12 residues. The germline V gene encodes CDR1 SQVTM and CDR2 ANQGSEA. DNA of the CDR3: TGCAGCGTTGAAGAGAGGTTCCGGGAGCTGTTTTTT. Translated, it gives CSVEERFRELFF.

The chain has TRBV20-1 and TRBJ2-7; no clear D. The CDR3 is made up of 15 amino acids. Per germline, CDR1 DFQATT and CDR2 SNEGSKA (reference sequence). Trimming pared 5 bases from V and 0 bases from J, leaving 17 bases between. The chain's CDR3 is CSAAPADWISYEQYF. For the CDR3, the DNA is TGCAGTGCTGCCCCCGCGGATTGGATCTCCTACGAGCAGTACTTC.

This clonotype occurred a few times. V usage is TRBV27 and J usage is TRBJ2-1, with D uncertain. The CDR3 runs 15 residues. V was clipped by 4 bases and J by 4 bases, with 14 bases between them. Looked up from germline, CDR1 is MNHEY and CDR2 is SMNVEV (reference sequence). The CDR3 spells CASSSSKTIYNEQFF. The CDR3 DNA reads as TGTGCCAGCAGTTCGAGTAAAACCATATACAATGAGCAGTTCTTC.

This clonotype appeared a few times. The CDR3 here is CAISEPTVSAFF. CDR3 DNA: TGTGCCATCAGTGAGCCCACTGTATCGGCTTTCTTT. The chain couples TRBV10-3 to TRBJ1-1; unclear D gene. Trimming removed 2 bases from V and 11 bases from J, with 12 bases in between. Germline CDR1 and CDR2: ENHRY and SYGVKD. The CDR3 runs 12 residues.

The sample holds a few counts of this clonotype. The chain recombines TRBV7-2 with TRBJ2-7, with 11 bases lining up with TRBD2. Trimming at V came to 2 bases and at J to 5 bases, leaving 2 bases not matched to a gene. The germline CDR1 and CDR2 sequences are SGHTA and FQGNSA. There are 14 residues in the CDR3. CDR3: CASSLISGRDEQYF. The CDR3 DNA reads TGTGCCAGCAGCTTAATTAGCGGGAGGGACGAGCAGTACTTC.

The V call is TRBV4-3, the J call TRBJ2-1, with TRBD2 matching 11 bases. CDR3 length: 19 residues. V lost 4 bases and J lost 4; bases outside the gene matches: 15. Germline V gene data show CDR1 as LGHNA and CDR2 as YSLEER. The CDR3 DNA reads TGCGCCAGCAGCCCTCGACTAGCGGGGATGGGGATGGTTTACAATGAGCAGTTCTTC. Translated: CASSPRLAGMGMVYNEQFF.

The table lists this clonotype with many counts. The gene calls are TRBV27 and TRBJ2-5, with TRBD1 identical over 7 bases. V was pared by 6 bases and J by 2 bases, with 12 bases of the junction left unmatched. Germline CDR1 MNHEY, CDR2 SMNVEV (reference sequence). This CDR3 spans 16 amino acids. CDR3 in amino acids: CASSLATGRGQETQYF. The CDR3 coding sequence is TGTGCCAGCAGCCTCGCGACAGGGAGAGGGCAAGAGACCCAGTACTTC.

This chain connects TRBV28 to TRBJ1-2, with a possible D match to TRBD1 (6 bases). V gave up 6 bases and J gave up 4 bases, with 15 bases separating them. Per the germline V gene, CDR1 is MDHEN and CDR2 is SYDVKM. CDR3 length: 14 residues. CDR3 in amino acids: CASRPQQGRYGYTF. The DNA for the CDR3 is TGTGCCAGCAGACCCCAACAGGGCCGCTATGGCTACACCTTC.

This clonotype occurred many times. V gene TRBV9 combines with J gene TRBJ2-1; no clear D. V was shortened by 3 bases and J by 7 bases, with 8 bases between the two germline ends. Germline CDR1 reads SGDLS; CDR2 reads YYNGEE. This CDR3 contains 12 residues. The chain's CDR3 is CASSAMENEQFF. CDR3 nucleotides: TGTGCCAGCAGCGCAATGGAAAATGAGCAGTTCTTC.